Presented here are 10 T cell receptor beta chains from one specimen sequenced in a study of regulatory T cells in long-lasting Graves disease. In building TCR beta libraries, iRepertoire HTBI primers were used together with Arm-PCR of CDR3 regions. MiXCR, applied by TCRdb to the multiplex PCR reads, yields one record per CDR3 protein. This table holds 400,000 to 450,000 distinct CDR3 sequences, 15% found once. Time point here: newly diagnosed GD, antithyroid drugs for less than 3 months. Researchers made the TCR library from RNA that was extracted from PBMCs. This same sample was also taken into another study, of T cells in Graves' hyperthyroidism and ophthalmopathy.

This specimen was peripheral blood mononuclear cells (PBMCs), taken at new diagnosis, from a patient treated with antithyroid drugs. The receptors derive from a woman aged 30 to 39 with Graves disease.

The chain employs TRBV15 and TRBJ1-6; 9 nucleotides match TRBD1. V lost 0 bases and J lost 10; bases outside the gene matches: 7. CDR3 length equals 16 residues. Germline-derived CDR1 and CDR2 are LNHNV and YYDKDF (reference sequence). The CDR3 sequence is CATSRDGGTGKSPLHF. In DNA form, the CDR3 reads TGTGCCACCAGCAGAGACGGAGGGACAGGGAAATCACCCCTCCACTTT.

A few counts support this clonotype. This chain joins TRBV15 and TRBJ2-2; D is undetermined. Germline-derived CDR1 and CDR2 are LNHNV and YYDKDF (reference sequence). V was trimmed by 1 base and J by 4 bases, leaving 13 bases between them. The CDR3 totals 16 residues. CDR3 residues: CATSRGRTSGTGELFF. The CDR3 bases are TGTGCCACCAGCAGAGGCCGAACCTCGGGCACCGGGGAGCTGTTTTTT.

This clonotype was seen many times. The V gene is TRBV12-3 or TRBV12-4, the J gene TRBJ2-5, with D unclear. Trimming removed 5 bases at V and 5 bases at J, with 9 bases between. The CDR3 runs 12 residues. CDR3 DNA sequence: TGTGCCAGCAGTCGAGTAGTTGAGACCCAGTACTTC. Its protein is CASSRVVETQYF.

V is TRBV2 and J is TRBJ2-7; D is uncertain. CDR1 is SNHLY and CDR2 is FYNNEI in the germline V gene. The CDR3 is made up of 13 amino acids. V lost 7 bases and J 7 bases, leaving 17 bases between the germline ends. The CDR3 reads CASKSNTPPEQYF. DNA for the CDR3: TGTGCCAGCAAGTCGAACACGCCACCGGAGCAGTACTTC.

This clonotype has a count of ten or more. The J gene is TRBJ2-7, the V gene TRBV11-2, with D possibly TRBD1 on 7 matching bases. V was shortened by 5 bases and J by 6 bases, with 14 bases between the two germline ends. Germline CDR1 reads SGHAT; CDR2 reads FQNNGV. The CDR3 runs 13 residues. This CDR3 reads CASSEEGAIEQYF. The CDR3 DNA follows: TGTGCCAGCAGCGAGGAGGGGGCTATCGAGCAGTACTTC.

This clonotype was seen repeatedly, ten times or more. This chain connects TRBV6-1 to TRBJ2-7, with TRBD2 identical over 10 bases. The CDR3 is made up of 14 amino acids. Germline V gives CDR1 MNHNS, CDR2 SASEGT. V was pared by 5 bases and J by 5 bases, with 6 bases of the junction left unmatched. The CDR3 DNA is TGTGCCAGCAGTCCGTGGACTAGCGGACACGAGCAGTACTTC. Translated: CASSPWTSGHEQYF.

The chain is built from TRBV29-1 and TRBJ2-7; the D gene is possibly TRBD2 (6 bases). The CDR3 extends over 13 amino acids. Germline CDR1 SQVTM, CDR2 ANQGSEA. Trimming removed 0 bases from V and 2 bases from J, with 8 bases in between. CDR3 amino acids: CSVEDGTAYEQYF. The DNA for the CDR3 is TGCAGCGTTGAAGATGGGACTGCCTACGAGCAGTACTTC.

Note on this clonotype: This likely stems from a read error, as it lies one base from a far larger clone. The rearrangement links TRBV2 to TRBJ2-1; TRBD2 agrees at 10 bases. V gave up 4 bases and J gave up 10 bases; unmatched junction bases: 7. Germline loops: CDR1 SNHLY, CDR2 FYNNEI. The CDR3 runs 14 residues. DNA of the CDR3: TGTGCCAGCAGTGCGGAGCGGGAGGGCCTCGAGCAGTTCTTC. This gives the protein CASSAEREGLEQFF.

This clonotype was observed at least ten times. The rearrangement joins TRBV10-1 to TRBJ2-5; the D gene is possibly TRBD2 (6 bases). V was trimmed by 3 bases and J by 1 base, leaving 15 bases between them. The CDR3 spans 16 residues. CDR1 and CDR2 from the germline V gene are WNHNN and SYGVQD (reference sequence). The CDR3 region has the DNA TGCGCCAGCAGTGAAGGAGGGTCTGGGGCCCAAGAGACCCAGTACTTC. Translation: CASSEGGSGAQETQYF.

The sample holds many counts of this clonotype. The V gene is TRBV15, the J gene TRBJ2-1; D ambiguous. The CDR3 loop spans 14 amino acids. Trimming stripped 5 bases from V and 2 bases from J, with 10 bases between. From germline, CDR1 is LNHNV and CDR2 YYDKDF (reference sequence). CDR3: CATSGGWTYNEQFF. The DNA for the CDR3 is TGTGCCACCAGCGGTGGTTGGACCTACAATGAGCAGTTCTTC.